A selection of T cell receptor beta chains follows, all from one sample in a study of cytomegalovirus exposure and HLA in healthy donors. TCRdb's copy holds only in-frame clones and misses some; the assay was immunoSEQ multiplex PCR. Here the sample spans 70,000 to 95,000 clones, roughly 93% being singletons. Material for sequencing was PBMCs. The receptors derive from a woman aged 25-40 years in good health and CMV-seronegative. Both conserved end residues are part of each CDR3. A D gene is named only where the DNA matches it firmly.

j_gene: TRBJ2-5; v_gene: TRBV27; d_gene: TRBD2; CDR3aa: CASSRSGGRGETQYF
j_gene: TRBJ2-1; v_gene: TRBV28; d_gene: TRBD2; CDR3aa: CASSQIAGLDNEQFF
j_gene: TRBJ1-4; v_gene: TRBV4-2; d_gene: TRBD1; CDR3aa: CASSQPDRDNEKLFF
j_gene: TRBJ1-4; v_gene: TRBV5-1; d_gene: TRBD1; CDR3aa: CASSLGTGVNEKLFF
j_gene: TRBJ1-1; v_gene: TRBV7-2; d_gene: -; CDR3aa: CASSLVPLNTEAFF
j_gene: TRBJ1-1; v_gene: TRBV10-1; d_gene: -; CDR3aa: CASRKGLWNTEAFF
j_gene: TRBJ2-2; v_gene: TRBV21-1; d_gene: -; CDR3aa: CASSNRPERPGTSGSCGTGELFF
j_gene: TRBJ2-5; v_gene: TRBV6-1; d_gene: -; CDR3aa: CASSEVEGVRAETQYF
j_gene: TRBJ1-1; v_gene: TRBV7-3; d_gene: -; CDR3aa: CASSLTGEGTEAFF
j_gene: TRBJ2-5; v_gene: TRBV19; d_gene: TRBD1; CDR3aa: CASTQTGLETQYF
j_gene: TRBJ2-7; v_gene: TRBV7-6; d_gene: TRBD2; CDR3aa: CASSLGLAGEHEQYF
j_gene: TRBJ2-7; v_gene: TRBV11-2; d_gene: -; CDR3aa: CASSLDLYEQYF
j_gene: TRBJ1-6; v_gene: TRBV28; d_gene: TRBD1; CDR3aa: CASSFPGGKSSPLHF
j_gene: TRBJ1-5; v_gene: TRBV5-4; d_gene: -; CDR3aa: CASSLTGSNQPQHF
j_gene: TRBJ2-2; v_gene: TRBV7-3; d_gene: -; CDR3aa: CASSLGPKGSGELFF
j_gene: TRBJ2-5; v_gene: TRBV4-1; d_gene: -; CDR3aa: CASSHDRSHQETQYF
j_gene: TRBJ1-5; v_gene: TRBV7-3; d_gene: -; CDR3aa: CASSSLAGSNQPQHF
j_gene: TRBJ2-7; v_gene: TRBV30; d_gene: -; CDR3aa: CAWRGLFSYEQYF
j_gene: TRBJ2-2; v_gene: TRBV19; d_gene: -; CDR3aa: CATSRTARGAGELFF
j_gene: TRBJ1-4; v_gene: TRBV27; d_gene: TRBD1; CDR3aa: CASSGTGDEKLFF
j_gene: TRBJ1-2; v_gene: TRBV30; d_gene: -; CDR3aa: CAWIVAGGRGYTF
j_gene: TRBJ1-3; v_gene: TRBV5-1; d_gene: TRBD1; CDR3aa: CASSLGTGDGNTIYF
j_gene: TRBJ1-1; v_gene: TRBV27; d_gene: TRBD1; CDR3aa: CASGIQGAAGAFF
j_gene: TRBJ2-3; v_gene: TRBV4-2; d_gene: -; CDR3aa: CASSQGTLRTSTDTQYF
j_gene: TRBJ1-1; v_gene: TRBV7-6; d_gene: -; CDR3aa: CASSLAEGQNTEAFF
j_gene: TRBJ2-7; v_gene: TRBV6-5; d_gene: -; CDR3aa: CASTREVHEQYF
j_gene: TRBJ2-3; v_gene: TRBV4-1; d_gene: TRBD2; CDR3aa: CASSHSQGSFSGGAADTQYF
j_gene: TRBJ2-7; v_gene: TRBV28; d_gene: TRBD2; CDR3aa: CASSLGRESPYEQYF
j_gene: TRBJ1-5; v_gene: TRBV19; d_gene: -; CDR3aa: CASTRDTYQPQHF
j_gene: TRBJ2-7; v_gene: TRBV28; d_gene: -; CDR3aa: CASSLSRGLAYEQYF
j_gene: TRBJ2-5; v_gene: TRBV18; d_gene: -; CDR3aa: CASSPPTRIETQYF
j_gene: TRBJ2-1; v_gene: TRBV19; d_gene: -; CDR3aa: CASRLTGEYNEQFF
j_gene: TRBJ1-1; v_gene: TRBV6-5; d_gene: -; CDR3aa: CASSYSRGSEAFF
j_gene: TRBJ2-2; v_gene: TRBV4-3; d_gene: TRBD2; CDR3aa: CASSQEMVSGEEIGELFF
j_gene: TRBJ2-2; v_gene: TRBV5-4; d_gene: -; CDR3aa: CASSLRSSNTGELFF
j_gene: TRBJ1-2; v_gene: TRBV18; d_gene: TRBD1; CDR3aa: CASSPRTGAILNYGYTF
j_gene: TRBJ2-7; v_gene: TRBV9; d_gene: TRBD1; CDR3aa: CASSADTGVLYEQYF
j_gene: TRBJ2-5; v_gene: TRBV6-6; d_gene: -; CDR3aa: CASSFSGLGETQYF
j_gene: TRBJ2-7; v_gene: TRBV7-3; d_gene: TRBD2; CDR3aa: CASSPTGGGVEQYF
j_gene: TRBJ2-6; v_gene: TRBV19; d_gene: -; CDR3aa: CASSIVSAGANVLTF
j_gene: TRBJ2-1; v_gene: TRBV15; d_gene: -; CDR3aa: CATSRDVGGSGTYNEQFF
j_gene: TRBJ2-2; v_gene: TRBV19; d_gene: -; CDR3aa: CASSNRVGTGELFF
j_gene: TRBJ1-3; v_gene: TRBV5-7; d_gene: -; CDR3aa: CASSLRGGEGNTIYF
j_gene: TRBJ2-1; v_gene: TRBV15; d_gene: -; CDR3aa: CATSRELGRVGYNEQFF
j_gene: TRBJ2-5; v_gene: TRBV2; d_gene: TRBD2; CDR3aa: CASSAQRGWGETQYF
j_gene: TRBJ1-1; v_gene: TRBV28; d_gene: -; CDR3aa: CASSKGGGVRNTEAFF
j_gene: TRBJ2-2; v_gene: TRBV30; d_gene: -; CDR3aa: CAWTGHNTGELFF
j_gene: TRBJ1-1; v_gene: TRBV4-3; d_gene: -; CDR3aa: CASSQTPATEAFF
j_gene: TRBJ1-2; v_gene: TRBV18; d_gene: TRBD1; CDR3aa: CASSPGLTAGGNYGYTF
j_gene: TRBJ1-1; v_gene: TRBV27; d_gene: -; CDR3aa: CASSGSGGTEAFF
j_gene: TRBJ2-3; v_gene: TRBV10-1; d_gene: TRBD2; CDR3aa: CASSASSSGITDTQYF
j_gene: TRBJ2-1; v_gene: TRBV5-1; d_gene: -; CDR3aa: CASSSKSGRSYNEQFF
j_gene: TRBJ2-2; v_gene: TRBV13; d_gene: -; CDR3aa: CASSLLGTLNTGELFF